Listed below are T cell receptor beta chains from one sample, sequenced in a study of T cell changes during pregnancy in multiple sclerosis. Some clones are missing from TCRdb's copy, which holds only in-frame ones; the method was immunoSEQ multiplex PCR. The top ten hold approximately 0.79% of the sample, which has about 40,000 clones, 92% seen once. The specimen comprised CD4+ T cells from peripheral blood mononuclear cells, sampled before pregnancy. The receptors come from a female donor with multiple sclerosis, enrolled in a pregnancy study. Both conserved end residues are part of each CDR3. D genes are given only for firm matches. The size of a clone is reported for some rows only, either as once, few or many, or as a class for expanded clones.

D gene,V gene,clone size,J gene,CDR3 protein,CDR3 DNA
NA,TRBV7-9,NA,TRBJ1-1,CASSLDAGNTEAFF,TGTGCCAGCAGCTTAGACGCGGGGAACACTGAAGCTTTCTTT
TRBD2,TRBV29-1,NA,TRBJ2-1,CSVAAGTSGTSYNEQFF,TGCAGCGTTGCCGCCGGGACTAGCGGGACTTCCTACAATGAGCAGTTCTTC
NA,TRBV7-6,NA,TRBJ2-1,CASSLSSQRLSYNEQFF,TGTGCCAGCAGCTTATCTTCTCAGCGCCTCTCCTACAATGAGCAGTTCTTC
TRBD2,TRBV28,NA,TRBJ2-7,CASSSLAGGYEQYF,TGTGCCAGCAGTTCTCTAGCGGGAGGCTACGAGCAGTACTTC
TRBD2,TRBV28,NA,TRBJ2-7,CASSAIAGAREQYF,TGTGCCAGCAGTGCAATAGCGGGAGCGCGTGAGCAGTACTTC
TRBD1,TRBV7-2,NA,TRBJ2-7,CASSWDRLSYEQYF,TGTGCCAGCAGCTGGGACAGACTCTCCTACGAGCAGTACTTC
TRBD2,TRBV9,NA,TRBJ2-2,CASSFSAGGITGELFF,TGTGCCAGCAGCTTTAGCGCGGGAGGGATCACCGGGGAGCTGTTTTTT
NA,TRBV6-1,NA,TRBJ2-1,CASSESGLPEQFF,TGTGCCAGCAGTGAATCAGGTCTGCCAGAGCAGTTCTTC
TRBD1,TRBV7-9,NA,TRBJ1-2,CASSPSFLQGEANYGYTF,TGTGCCAGCAGCCCGTCATTTCTACAGGGGGAAGCTAACTATGGCTACACCTTC
TRBD2,TRBV11-2,NA,TRBJ2-5,CASSPGTSGSHETQYF,TGTGCCAGCAGCCCGGGGACTAGCGGGAGTCATGAGACCCAGTACTTC
TRBD2,TRBV11-3,NA,TRBJ2-2,CASSLDGLAGETGELFF,TGTGCCAGCAGCTTAGACGGACTAGCGGGAGAAACCGGGGAGCTGTTTTTT
NA,TRBV2,NA,TRBJ1-4,CASSARQALQKLFF,TGTGCCAGCAGTGCCAGACAGGCCTTACAAAAACTGTTTTTT
NA,TRBV5-8,NA,TRBJ2-3,CASSLRGLRTDTQYF,TGTGCCAGCAGCCTGCGGGGACTCCGGACAGATACGCAGTATTTT
NA,TRBV19,NA,TRBJ2-7,CASSMGTDYYEQYF,TGTGCCAGTAGTATGGGTACGGACTACTACGAGCAGTACTTC
TRBD2,TRBV10-3,few,TRBJ2-1,CAISYSGTSGVYNEQFF,TGTGCCATCAGTTATTCCGGGACTAGCGGGGTCTACAATGAGCAGTTCTTC
TRBD1,TRBV13,NA,TRBJ2-5,CASSFPGTGRETQYF,TGTGCCAGCAGCTTCCCTGGGACAGGGAGGGAGACCCAGTACTTC
NA,TRBV2,NA,TRBJ1-6,CASKERTRVDSPLHF,TGTGCCAGCAAGGAACGGACGAGGGTGGATTCACCCCTCCACTTT
TRBD2,TRBV5-1,once,TRBJ2-5,CASTPGLAGKYQETQYF,TGCGCCAGCACCCCCGGACTAGCGGGAAAGTACCAAGAGACCCAGTACTTC
NA,TRBV6-5,NA,TRBJ1-5,CASSYSGAGPLHF,TGTGCCAGCAGTTACTCGGGGGCAGGGCCGTTGCATTTT
TRBD1,TRBV28,once,TRBJ2-7,CASREQGVYHEQYF,TGTGCCAGCAGAGAACAGGGGGTTTATCACGAGCAGTACTTC
NA,TRBV5-1,NA,TRBJ1-1,CASSWGGGITEAFF,TGCGCCAGCAGCTGGGGGGGCGGGATCACTGAAGCTTTCTTT
TRBD1,TRBV9,NA,TRBJ2-1,CASSVEGQGPNEQFF,TGTGCCAGCAGCGTAGAGGGACAGGGGCCCAATGAGCAGTTCTTC
NA,TRBV19,NA,TRBJ2-7,CASRGASYEQYF,TGTGCCAGTAGAGGGGCCTCTTACGAGCAGTACTTC
TRBD1,TRBV28,NA,TRBJ2-6,CASRRSSGQGASGANVLTF,TGTGCCAGCAGGCGCTCCTCGGGACAGGGGGCGTCTGGGGCCAACGTCCTGACTTTC
TRBD1,TRBV2,NA,TRBJ1-2,CASSGGGLAERDGYTF,TGTGCCAGCAGTGGAGGGGGCCTCGCAGAGCGGGATGGCTACACCTTC
TRBD1,TRBV2,NA,TRBJ2-3,CASKQGAGTDTQYF,TGTGCCAGCAAACAGGGGGCAGGCACAGATACGCAGTATTTT
NA,TRBV7-9,NA,TRBJ2-7,CASSLVNYEQYF,TGTGCCAGCAGCTTAGTCAACTACGAGCAGTACTTC
NA,TRBV21-1,NA,TRBJ2-2,CASSKEGGGTGELFF,TGTGCCAGCAGCAAAGAGGGGGGGGGTACCGGGGAGCTGTTTTTT
NA,TRBV28,NA,TRBJ1-2,CASTAGNLRYTF,TGTGCCAGTACAGCAGGCAACCTTCGCTACACCTTC
NA,TRBV28,NA,TRBJ1-3,CASSRQDGFSGNTIYF,TGTGCCAGCAGTCGACAGGACGGATTCTCTGGAAACACCATATATTTT
NA,TRBV5-1,NA,TRBJ1-2,CASSTSTVYGYTF,TGCGCCAGCAGCACCTCGACAGTCTATGGCTACACCTTC
NA,TRBV28,NA,TRBJ2-5,CASSAGVVAQYF,TGTGCCAGCAGCGCAGGGGTGGTGGCCCAGTACTTC
TRBD2,TRBV2,once,TRBJ2-7,CASSVLAGGPREQYF,TGTGCCAGCAGTGTACTAGCGGGAGGGCCGAGGGAGCAGTACTTC
NA,TRBV2,NA,TRBJ2-5,CASSGGQQRAQYF,TGTGCCAGCAGCGGAGGACAGCAACGGGCCCAGTACTTC
NA,TRBV7-6,NA,TRBJ1-2,CASSHREGYGYTF,TGTGCCAGCAGTCACAGGGAGGGGTATGGCTACACCTTC
TRBD2,TRBV19,NA,TRBJ2-1,CASSHRGRDEQFF,TGTGCCAGTAGTCACCGGGGGAGGGATGAGCAGTTCTTC
NA,TRBV7-4,NA,TRBJ1-5,CASSQLGGGGGVSNQPQHF,TGTGCCAGCAGCCAACTAGGAGGGGGGGGCGGGGTTAGCAATCAGCCCCAGCATTTT
NA,TRBV6-6,NA,TRBJ2-1,CASSYSRENEQFF,TGTGCCAGCAGTTACTCTAGGGAGAATGAGCAGTTCTTC
NA,TRBV6-4,NA,TRBJ1-1,CASSDGLGAQEVTEAFF,TGTGCCAGCAGTGATGGACTGGGGGCGCAGGAGGTCACTGAAGCTTTCTTT
TRBD1,TRBV6-6,NA,TRBJ2-3,CASRLGQLLADTQYF,TGTGCCAGCAGGCTGGGACAGCTTCTCGCAGATACGCAGTATTTT
NA,TRBV29-1,NA,TRBJ2-4,CSVEEGQIQYF,TGCAGCGTTGAAGAGGGGCAAATTCAGTACTTC
NA,TRBV28,NA,TRBJ2-7,CASRVSGAYEQYF,TGTGCCAGCAGAGTCTCAGGGGCCTACGAGCAGTACTTC
TRBD1,TRBV2,NA,TRBJ1-2,CASSEEGARGYTF,TGTGCCAGCAGTGAGGAGGGGGCTCGTGGCTACACCTTC
NA,TRBV4-1,NA,TRBJ2-5,CASSETSRPETQYF,TGCGCCAGCAGCGAAACTAGCCGCCCGGAGACCCAGTACTTC
TRBD2,TRBV19,NA,TRBJ2-3,CASRLAGADTQYF,TGTGCCAGTAGACTAGCGGGAGCGGATACGCAGTATTTT
TRBD2,TRBV5-6,NA,TRBJ2-1,CASSGQAGGGNEQFF,TGTGCCAGCAGCGGACAAGCGGGAGGAGGCAATGAGCAGTTCTTC
NA,TRBV6-1,NA,TRBJ2-5,CASSDGQNRRETQYF,TGTGCCAGCAGTGATGGACAGAATCGTAGGGAGACCCAGTACTTC